This T cell receptor beta chain was observed in a study of blood T cell repertoires in COVID-19. CDR1 and CDR2 (germline): GTSNPN, SVGIG (reference sequence). V shed 1 base and J shed 3 bases, with 12 bases lying between them. The CDR3 sequence is 14 residues long. Some clones are missing from TCRdb's copy, which holds only in-frame ones; the method was immunoSEQ multiplex PCR. The profile shows about 230,000 clones, about 90% of them singletons. Source material: PBMCs or T cells enriched from blood (not recorded which). The receptor's source is a young woman with acute COVID-19. The chain combines TRBV30 with TRBJ1-1, with a weak D call TRBD1 (5 bases). The CDR3, as DNA: TGTGCCTGGAGTGCAGGGCTCAGGGACACTGAAGCTTTCTTT. This encodes CAWSAGLRDTEAFF.